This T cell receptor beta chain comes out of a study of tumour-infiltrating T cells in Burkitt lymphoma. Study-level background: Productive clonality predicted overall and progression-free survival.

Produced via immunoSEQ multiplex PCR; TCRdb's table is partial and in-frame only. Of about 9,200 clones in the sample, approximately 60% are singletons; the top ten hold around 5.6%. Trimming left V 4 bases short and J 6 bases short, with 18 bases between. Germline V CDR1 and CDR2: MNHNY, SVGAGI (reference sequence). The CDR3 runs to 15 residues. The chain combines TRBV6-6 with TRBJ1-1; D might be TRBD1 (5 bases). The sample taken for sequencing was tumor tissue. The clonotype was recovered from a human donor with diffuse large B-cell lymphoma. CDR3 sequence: CASSFDRPPFPEAFF. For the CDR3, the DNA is TGTGCCAGCAGTTTTGACAGACCTCCCTTCCCTGAAGCTTTCTTT.